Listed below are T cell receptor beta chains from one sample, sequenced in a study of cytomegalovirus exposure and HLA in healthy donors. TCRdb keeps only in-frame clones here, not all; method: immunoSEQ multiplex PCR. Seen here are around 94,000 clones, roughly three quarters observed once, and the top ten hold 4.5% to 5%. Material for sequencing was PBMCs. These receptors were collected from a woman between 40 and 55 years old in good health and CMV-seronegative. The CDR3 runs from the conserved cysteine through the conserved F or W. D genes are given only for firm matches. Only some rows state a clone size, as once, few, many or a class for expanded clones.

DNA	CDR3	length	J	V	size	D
TGTGCCAGTAGTGCCCTAAACAGGGCCCGACTGGGAAACACCATATATTTT	CASSALNRARLGNTIYF	17	TRBJ1-3	TRBV19	.	.
TGTGCCAGCAGTGTAGAGTGGGCGCGAGTCACTGAAGCTTTCTTT	CASSVEWARVTEAFF	15	TRBJ1-1	TRBV2	.	.
TGTGCCAGCAGCTACAGGGGCACGAACACCGGGGAGCTGTTTTTT	CASSYRGTNTGELFF	15	TRBJ2-2	TRBV7-2	.	TRBD1
TGTGCCAGCAGCCCGGGACTAGCCACAGATACGCAGTATTTT	CASSPGLATDTQYF	14	TRBJ2-3	TRBV7-9	.	TRBD2
TGTGCCAGCAGTAAACTCTTAACTGGAAACACCATATATTTT	CASSKLLTGNTIYF	14	TRBJ1-3	TRBV6-5	.	.
TGTGCCAGCAGCTTGGACGGGGGGAATCAGCCCCAGCATTTT	CASSLDGGNQPQHF	14	TRBJ1-5	TRBV5-5	many	.
TGTGCCAGCAGCCAAGGAGGACAGGGAATCTACGAGCAGTACTTC	CASSQGGQGIYEQYF	15	TRBJ2-7	TRBV4-2	once	TRBD1
TGTGCCAGCAGTACCCAAGGACAGGGTAACACTGAAGCTTTCTTT	CASSTQGQGNTEAFF	15	TRBJ1-1	TRBV2	.	TRBD1
TGTGCCAGCAGGGAGACAGGGATGAATACGCAGTATTTT	CASRETGMNTQYF	13	TRBJ2-3	TRBV14	.	TRBD1
TGCGCCAGCAGCTTGGGAGGGAGAGGAAACGAGCAGTACTTC	CASSLGGRGNEQYF	14	TRBJ2-7	TRBV5-1	.	.
TGTGCCAGCAGGACTAGCGGGGGGGCCGGGGAGCTGTTTTTT	CASRTSGGAGELFF	14	TRBJ2-2	TRBV2	.	TRBD2
TGCGCCAGCAGTTTTAACGCAGGACAGGCTCTGGGTGGCTACACCTTC	CASSFNAGQALGGYTF	16	TRBJ1-2	TRBV5-1	.	TRBD1
TGCGCCAGCAGCCAATATGAAGGAGGAGCGGGGACTGAAGCTTTCTTT	CASSQYEGGAGTEAFF	16	TRBJ1-1	TRBV4-1	.	.
TGTGCCTGCCTTCGGGGGGGTGACTACACCTTC	CACLRGGDYTF	11	TRBJ1-2	TRBV30	.	.
TGTGCCAGTGACCGTACGGCGGGCGTCGGGGAGCTGTTTTTT	CASDRTAGVGELFF	14	TRBJ2-2	TRBV6-5	.	.
TGTGCTAGTGGTCCCTCAGAGGCAGATACGCAGTATTTT	CASGPSEADTQYF	13	TRBJ2-3	TRBV12-5	.	.
TGTGCCACCCGCGGGGGGGGCCTTTTCACAGATACGCAGTATTTT	CATRGGGLFTDTQYF	15	TRBJ2-3	TRBV10-3	.	TRBD2
TGTGCCAGCAGCTACTTGGGTCAGGCCTACGAGCAGTACTTC	CASSYLGQAYEQYF	14	TRBJ2-7	TRBV7-9	.	.
TGTGCCAGCAGTGGGACAGGCGGGCGTTTGCCCCAGCATTTT	CASSGTGGRLPQHF	14	TRBJ1-5	TRBV2	.	TRBD1
TGTGCCAGCAGCCCCACCCGGGGGGGAAATCAGCCCCAGCATTTT	CASSPTRGGNQPQHF	15	TRBJ1-5	TRBV7-2	once	.
TGTGCCAGTAGTTTACGAAGGGGCCGGGATAATTCACCCCTCCACTTT	CASSLRRGRDNSPLHF	16	TRBJ1-6	TRBV19	.	.
TGCGCCAGCAGCTTTTCAGGGCTGAACACTGAAGCTTTCTTT	CASSFSGLNTEAFF	14	TRBJ1-1	TRBV5-1	.	.
TGTGCCAGCAGCATCACGTTAGCGGGGGGGAATGAGCAGTTCTTC	CASSITLAGGNEQFF	15	TRBJ2-1	TRBV7-8	.	TRBD2
TGTGCCAGCAGTCGGACAGTGGATCAAAACTATGGCTACACCTTC	CASSRTVDQNYGYTF	15	TRBJ1-2	TRBV6-6	.	.
TGCGCCAGCAGCCAAGACGGAGGGTTAGGCAATCAGCCCCAGCATTTT	CASSQDGGLGNQPQHF	16	TRBJ1-5	TRBV4-1	.	.
TGTGCCAGCAGTTTTCGGACAGGGTCCACCTACGAGCAGTACTTC	CASSFRTGSTYEQYF	15	TRBJ2-7	TRBV28	.	TRBD1
TGTGCCACTCCCCAGAGCGGGGGGCGCACAGATACGCAGTATTTT	CATPQSGGRTDTQYF	15	TRBJ2-3	TRBV21-1	.	.
TGTGCCAGCAGTCTCCCCACAGGGCCTGGTTACTACGAGCAGTACTTC	CASSLPTGPGYYEQYF	16	TRBJ2-7	TRBV28	.	.
TGTGCCAGCAGTGACGTCGACAGACGTATGAACTATGGCTACACCTTC	CASSDVDRRMNYGYTF	16	TRBJ1-2	TRBV6-1	.	.
TGTGCCAGCAGAACTGCGGGGGGACCCTCCTACAATGAGCAGTTCTTC	CASRTAGGPSYNEQFF	16	TRBJ2-1	TRBV5-6	.	TRBD2
TGTGCCAGCAGCCAAGAGGTGGGACTAGCATCCTCAGATACGCAGTATTTT	CASSQEVGLASSDTQYF	17	TRBJ2-3	TRBV4-2	.	TRBD2
TGTGCCAGCAGTGAGAGGGGGGGACGCAGCAACTATGGCTACACCTTC	CASSERGGRSNYGYTF	16	TRBJ1-2	TRBV25-1	.	.
TGTGCCAGCAGCCAATCGGAGAGAACCTACGAGCAGTACTTC	CASSQSERTYEQYF	14	TRBJ2-7	TRBV7-9	.	.
TGTGCCAGCAGTGAAATGAATAGCGGCCAAGAGACCCAGTACTTC	CASSEMNSGQETQYF	15	TRBJ2-5	TRBV6-1	few	.
TGTGCCAGCAGATCCGGGACAGGGGCGCCCCAGGTCGGTGGCTACACCTTC	CASRSGTGAPQVGGYTF	17	TRBJ1-2	TRBV6-7	once	TRBD1
TGCGCCAGCAGTGAGCAACAGGACTCCTACAATGAGCAGTTCTTC	CASSEQQDSYNEQFF	15	TRBJ2-1	TRBV10-1	.	.
TGCAGTGGATTACACAACACTGAAGCTTTCTTT	CSGLHNTEAFF	11	TRBJ1-1	TRBV20-1	.	.
TGTGCCAGCAGCCTAAAGGGAGCGGTGAGTGGAAACACCATATATTTT	CASSLKGAVSGNTIYF	16	TRBJ1-3	TRBV4-2	few	.
TGCAGCGTCGTGACTAATTATGAGCAGTTCTTC	CSVVTNYEQFF	11	TRBJ2-1	TRBV29-1	.	.
TGTGCCAGCAGTGACTTAAGGGGTCAGCCCCAGCATTTT	CASSDLRGQPQHF	13	TRBJ1-5	TRBV6-1	once	.